These 22 T cell receptor beta chains came from one sample sequenced in a study of CD8 T cells in ankylosing spondylitis. TCRdb processed the 5' RACE reads anew with MiXCR; each CDR3 protein has one entry. Of roughly 230,000 distinct CDR3 sequences detected, approximately 20% appear once; the ten largest clones hold around 33%. The sample consisted of blood, either unsorted or a sorted T cell fraction (not recorded which). The receptors shown here come from a male donor with ankylosing spondylitis or in good health (not recorded which).

This clonotype was picked up a small number of times. The V and J genes are TRBV6-1 and TRBJ1-5; the match to TRBD1 covers 8 bases. V was pared by 5 bases and J by 0 bases, with 9 bases of the junction left unmatched. The CDR3 contains 17 residues. CDR1 and CDR2 from the germline V gene are MNHNS and SASEGT. CDR3 residues: CASSPEDRENSNQPQHF. CDR3 DNA sequence: TGTGCCAGCAGTCCAGAGGACAGGGAGAATAGCAATCAGCCCCAGCATTTT.

This clonotype was seen at least ten times. This chain joins TRBV4-3 and TRBJ2-1, with D possibly being TRBD1 or TRBD2 (5 bases each). CDR1 and CDR2 (germline): LGHNA, YSLEER. The CDR3 is 16 residues long. Trimming took off 1 base at V and 5 bases at J, with 15 bases between the two ends. In DNA, the CDR3 is TGCGCCAGCAGCCAAGGCTCTGAGGGACCAGACAATGAGCAGTTCTTC. It yields the protein CASSQGSEGPDNEQFF.

This clonotype was picked up a small number of times. CDR3 DNA: TGTGCCAGCAGCTTAGGGTGGTTGGCATTGGGGTACAATGAGCAGTTCTTC. This gives the protein CASSLGWLALGYNEQFF. The chain joins TRBV7-2 to TRBJ2-1; D is uncertain. This CDR3 comprises 17 residues. The V gene's germline CDR1 is SGHTA and CDR2 FQGNSA. V lost 1 base, J lost 4 bases, and 17 bases lay in between.

The V gene is TRBV6-1, the J gene TRBJ2-7; D gene unclear. V lost 3 bases, J lost 0 bases, and 9 bases lay in between. CDR1 and CDR2 (germline): MNHNS, SASEGT. The CDR3 has 14 amino acids. CDR3 DNA: TGTGCCAGCAGTGATACCCCTAGCTCCTACGAGCAGTACTTC. Its translation: CASSDTPSSYEQYF.

This clonotype has a handful of counts. V usage is TRBV6-2 or TRBV6-3 and J usage is TRBJ2-5, with 8 positions matching TRBD2. Germline V gene data show CDR1 as MNHEY and CDR2 as SVGEGT. The CDR3 extends over 15 amino acids. Trimming took 2 bases from V and 3 from J; bases not matched to a gene: 5. CDR3 in amino acids: CASSYDTGGEETQYF. The CDR3 DNA reads as TGTGCCAGCAGTTACGACACGGGGGGGGAAGAGACCCAGTACTTC.

The count of this clonotype is one. The germline gene is not matched at one end of the junction; a read error may be the cause. The chain employs TRBV5-4 and TRBJ2-1; D call uncertain. Germline values: CDR1 SGHNT, CDR2 YYREEE (reference sequence). The CDR3 is 14 amino acids. CDR3 DNA sequence: TGTGCTAGCAGCCCCACCGTAGGGTCCGATGAGCAGTTCTTC. It encodes CASSPTVGSDEQFF.

The chain employs TRBV5-1 and TRBJ1-1; the D is unclear. Trimming stripped 3 bases from V and 8 bases from J, with 11 bases between. Germline values: CDR1 SGHRS, CDR2 YFSETQ. This CDR3 contains 12 residues. CDR3 DNA sequence: TGCGCCAGCAGCTCGGAGGCGTCCGAAGCTTTCTTT. Residues: CASSSEASEAFF.

This clonotype occurred many times. V usage is TRBV12-3 or TRBV12-4 and J usage is TRBJ2-7; D is possibly TRBD1 (5 bases). Trimming removed 4 bases at V and 4 bases at J, with 11 bases between. The CDR3 extends over 13 amino acids. CDR3 bases: TGTGCCAGCAGTTCTTCAGGGTCGTACGAGCAGTACTTC. It translates to CASSSSGSYEQYF.

The table lists this clonotype with many counts. The rearrangement uses TRBV7-8 and TRBJ2-1, with TRBD2 identical over 13 bases. The CDR3 totals 17 residues. CDR1 and CDR2 from the germline V gene are SGHVS and FQNEAQ. Trimming at V came to 5 bases and at J to 4 bases, leaving 8 bases not matched to a gene. The CDR3 DNA reads TGTGCCAGCAGCCCGGGACTAGCGGGGTTATCTTACAATGAGCAGTTCTTC. Residues: CASSPGLAGLSYNEQFF.

This clonotype has just a few counts. V gene TRBV4-3 combines with J gene TRBJ2-6; tentatively, D is TRBD1 (6 bases). CDR3 length: 15 residues. From germline, CDR1 is LGHNA and CDR2 YSLEER. The V end was cut by 1 base, the J end by 2 bases, with 6 bases between. The CDR3 loop reads CASSQAGAGANVLTF. In DNA, the CDR3 is TGCGCCAGCAGCCAAGCAGGGGCTGGGGCCAACGTCCTGACTTTC.

In this sample, this clonotype turned up a few times. This sequence joins TRBV7-9 and TRBJ1-1; 10 positions match TRBD1. V gave up 5 bases and J gave up 4 bases; unmatched junction bases: 13. Germline CDR1 is SEHNR and CDR2 is FQNEAQ (reference sequence). The CDR3 extends over 17 amino acids. The CDR3 DNA is TGTGCCAGCAGCGGGGCCCTGACAGGGGGCCGGTCCACTGAAGCTTTCTTT. Its translation: CASSGALTGGRSTEAFF.

The V gene is TRBV7-2, the J gene TRBJ2-3; D ambiguous. The CDR3 length is 13 residues. Trimming removed 2 bases from V and 5 bases from J, with 8 bases in between. The germline gives CDR1 SGHTA, CDR2 FQGNSA. The CDR3 loop is CASSLSRGDTQYF. Written as DNA, the CDR3 is TGTGCCAGCAGCTTATCCCGTGGAGATACGCAGTATTTT.

This clonotype turned up a few times. The V call is TRBV5-1, the J call TRBJ2-7; the match to TRBD2 covers 9 bases. V lost 1 base to trimming and J lost 1 base; unmatched junction nucleotides: 24. The CDR3 is 22 residues long. Germline CDR1 SGHRS, CDR2 YFSETQ. In DNA, the CDR3 is TGCGCCAGCAGCTTGTATTTATCCCCGACTAGCGGAGAGACCCGGAGGTCCTACGAGCAGTACTTC. This codes for CASSLYLSPTSGETRRSYEQYF.

The V call is TRBV28, the J call TRBJ2-2; D uncertain. There are 16 residues in the CDR3. Between the trimmed V and J ends, which lost 6 bases and 3 bases, there was a span of 17 bases. Germline values: CDR1 MDHEN, CDR2 SYDVKM. The CDR3 reads CASSPILGVDTGELFF. The CDR3 region has the DNA TGTGCCAGCAGCCCCATCCTAGGAGTGGACACCGGGGAGCTGTTTTTT.

V usage is TRBV7-9 and J usage is TRBJ2-7, with TRBD1 identical over 7 bases. V shed 11 bases, J shed 0 bases, and the junction held 7 bases outside the gene matches. Per the germline V gene, CDR1 is SEHNR and CDR2 is FQNEAQ (reference sequence). CDR3 length: 13 residues. The CDR3, as DNA: TGTGCCGGCTCGGGACAGCTCTCCTACGAGCAGTACTTC. Amino acid sequence: CAGSGQLSYEQYF.

The chain is built from TRBV20-1 and TRBJ2-1; the match to TRBD2 covers 7 bases. Germline V gene sequence: CDR1 DFQATT, CDR2 SNEGSKA (reference sequence). This CDR3 region has 16 residues. CDR3 nucleotide sequence: TGCAGCCTTACTACCGGCGGGAGAAGAGCCTACAATGAGCAGTTCTTC. This translates into CSLTTGGRRAYNEQFF.

The J gene is TRBJ2-1, the V gene TRBV29-1; D gene uncertain. Per germline, CDR1 SQVTM and CDR2 ANQGSEA. The germline V and J ends were trimmed by 2 bases and 1 base, with 12 bases remaining between them. The CDR3 has 15 amino acids. CDR3 residues: CSVEFGQISYNEQFF. CDR3 DNA sequence: TGCAGCGTTGAATTTGGGCAGATTTCCTACAATGAGCAGTTCTTC.

This clonotype was observed a handful of times. V gene TRBV28 combines with J gene TRBJ2-2; 8 nucleotides match TRBD2. This CDR3 comprises 13 residues. Germline assignment: CDR1 MDHEN and CDR2 SYDVKM. V dropped 5 bases and J dropped 6; count of bases not matched to a gene: 2. The CDR3 reads CASSREGPGELFF. Written as DNA, the CDR3 is TGTGCCAGCAGTCGGGAGGGCCCCGGGGAGCTGTTTTTT. Full variable domain (outside the CDR3, taken from reference TRBV28 and TRBJ2-2): DVKVTQSSRYLVKRTGEKVFLECVQDMDHENMFWYRQDPGLGLRLIYFSYDVKMKEKGDIPEGYSVSREKKERFSLILESASTNQTSMYLCASSREGPGELFFGEGSRLTVL.

This clonotype has just a few counts. In DNA form, the CDR3 reads TGTGCCAGCAGCGCAGACAGGGCAGGGGATGAAGCTTTCTTT. It translates to CASSADRAGDEAFF. This chain connects TRBV9 to TRBJ1-1, with TRBD1 matching 7 bases. With 3 bases clipped from V and 7 bases from J, the junction kept 9 bases outside the gene matches. The CDR3 runs 14 residues. CDR1 SGDLS and CDR2 YYNGEE come from the germline V gene. Using reference TRBV9 and TRBJ1-1 for the parts outside the CDR3, the full variable domain is DSGVTQTPKHLITATGQRVTLRCSPRSGDLSVYWYQQSLDQGLQFLIQYYNGEERAKGNILERFSAQQFPDLHSELNLSSLELGDSALYFCASSADRAGDEAFFGQGTRLTVV.

The chain uses TRBV7-9 and TRBJ2-2; 12 bases map to TRBD1. V trimming: 5 bases; J trimming: 6 bases; junction bases outside the gene matches: 7. CDR1 and CDR2 (germline): SEHNR, FQNEAQ (reference sequence). The CDR3 is 16 amino acids. CDR3 in DNA: TGTGCCAGCAGCCCTCCGGGACAGGGGGCATCCGGGGAGCTGTTTTTT. Its translation is CASSPPGQGASGELFF.

The rearrangement uses TRBV20-1 and TRBJ2-6; D is perhaps TRBD1 (6 bases). The CDR3 sequence is 15 residues long. The V end was cut by 6 bases, the J end by 0 bases, with 12 bases between. Germline values: CDR1 DFQATT, CDR2 SNEGSKA (reference sequence). Written as DNA, the CDR3 is TGCAGTGCAGGACAGCCCAGCTCTGGGGCCAACGTCCTGACTTTC. It yields the protein CSAGQPSSGANVLTF.

This clonotype was counted only a few times. The chain joins TRBV9 to TRBJ2-7, with 7 bases matching TRBD1. Looked up from germline, CDR1 is SGDLS and CDR2 is YYNGEE. The trim removed 0 bases at V and 2 bases at J, leaving 5 bases unmatched. The length of the CDR3 is 15 residues. DNA for the CDR3: TGTGCCAGCAGCGTAGACAGGGGCCCAGCCTACGAGCAGTACTTC. This codes for CASSVDRGPAYEQYF.